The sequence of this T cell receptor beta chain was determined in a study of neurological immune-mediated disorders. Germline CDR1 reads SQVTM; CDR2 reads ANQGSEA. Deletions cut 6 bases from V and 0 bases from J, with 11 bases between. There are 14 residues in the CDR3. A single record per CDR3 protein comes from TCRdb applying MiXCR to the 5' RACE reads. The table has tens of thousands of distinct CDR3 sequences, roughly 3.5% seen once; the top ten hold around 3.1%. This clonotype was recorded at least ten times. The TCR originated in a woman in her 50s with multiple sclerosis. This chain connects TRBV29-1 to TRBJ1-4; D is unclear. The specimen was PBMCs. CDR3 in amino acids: CSVTQVPTNEKLFF. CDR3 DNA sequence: TGCAGCGTGACCCAGGTTCCAACTAATGAAAAACTGTTTTTT.